What follows describes a single T cell receptor beta chain. Its antigen remains unidentified. Other DNA sequences in this specimen translate into the identical CDR3. This CDR3 contains 12 residues. V shed 3 bases and J shed 0 bases, with 5 bases lying between them. Germline V gene data show CDR1 as GTSNPN and CDR2 as SVGIG (reference sequence). The record originates from a study of T cell clones after liver transplantation. Broader study findings: Compared with third party-reactive sequences, donor-reactive ones declined more, independent of withdrawal success.

Libraries were prepared by immunoSEQ multiplex PCR; TCRdb keeps only in-frame clonotypes and omits some of them. This sample carries roughly 120,000 clones, around nine tenths of them seen once, and the ten largest clones take 0.83%. This clonotype was obtained from a human patient who received a liver transplant. Some T cells may be graft donor cells. The sequenced sample was CD4+ T cells from blood, obtained 12 months after liver transplant. The rearrangement links TRBV30 to TRBJ1-1; D is uncertain. CDR3 in amino acids: CAWSGVNTEAFF. CDR3 in DNA: TGTGCCTGGAGCGGAGTGAACACTGAAGCTTTCTTT.